This entry concerns a single T cell receptor beta chain. The target antigen is unknown. This record belongs to a study of Ad26.COV2.S vaccination and SARS-CoV-2 variants. Overall study context: A participant enrolled in the COV1001 Ad26.COV2.S trial arm provided the sample.

Data came from immunoSEQ multiplex PCR; TCRdb stores just in-frame clones and leaves some out. The table includes approximately 300,000 clones, 85% detected once. The germline gives CDR1 SGHAT, CDR2 FQNNGV. This CDR3 has 15 residues. Between the trimmed V and J ends, which lost 6 bases and 6 bases, there was a span of 20 bases. Study findings and constraints: Possible underestimation of total T cell responses by the TCR breadth and depth analyses was noted. Measurement of non-spike TCR breadth gave similar results in vaccine and placebo recipients.

Treatment of the sample: roughly 20 received Ad26.COV2.S at low or high dose, single or two shots; about 5 received placebo; per-sample allocation not given. On day 63 after the first injection, vaccine and placebo recipients gave samples. Recruitment in Boston yielded a donor of adult age, 18-55 years. This receptor was identified in a person between 18 and 60 years old who received the Ad26.COV2.S COVID-19 vaccine or a placebo. The rearrangement links TRBV11-2 to TRBJ2-5, with D perhaps matching TRBD2 (7 bases). Sample: peripheral blood, taken in a trial of Ad26.COV2.S vaccine versus placebo. CDR3 sequence: CASSQPTGGAQTQYF. The DNA of the CDR3 is TGTGCCAGCAGTCAACCCACTGGGGGGGCGCAGACCCAGTACTTC.